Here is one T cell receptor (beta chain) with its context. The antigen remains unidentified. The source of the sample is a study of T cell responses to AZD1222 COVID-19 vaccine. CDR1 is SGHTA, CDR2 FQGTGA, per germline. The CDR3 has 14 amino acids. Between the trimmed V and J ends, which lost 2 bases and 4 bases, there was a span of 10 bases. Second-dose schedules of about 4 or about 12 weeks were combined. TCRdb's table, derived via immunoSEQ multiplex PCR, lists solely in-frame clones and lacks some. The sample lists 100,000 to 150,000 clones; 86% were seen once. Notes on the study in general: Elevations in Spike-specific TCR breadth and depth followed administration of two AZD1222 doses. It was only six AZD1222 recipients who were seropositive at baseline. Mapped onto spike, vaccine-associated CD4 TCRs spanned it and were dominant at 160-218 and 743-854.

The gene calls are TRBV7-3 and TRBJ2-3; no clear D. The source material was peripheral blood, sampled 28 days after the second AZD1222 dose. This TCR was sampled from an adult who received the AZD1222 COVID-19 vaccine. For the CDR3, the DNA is TGTGCCAGCAGCTTAGCCTACTCGTCAGATACGCAGTATTTT. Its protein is CASSLAYSSDTQYF.